One sample yielded the 9 T cell receptor beta chains listed below, sequenced in a study of T cells in Graves' hyperthyroidism and ophthalmopathy. Amplification of TCR beta CDR3 regions was performed using RNA transcripts as template. The HTBI primer set was used in a first-round RT-PCR of the TCR CDR3. MiXCR, run by TCRdb on the multiplex PCR reads, gives a single entry per CDR3 protein. The profile shows fewer than 700,000 distinct CDR3 sequences, under 20% of them singletons. The sequenced sample consisted of blood. Receptors originate from a woman between 18 and 29 years old with Graves' ophthalmopathy.

The J gene is TRBJ2-7, the V gene TRBV2, with D maybe TRBD2 (6 bases). Looked up from germline, CDR1 is SNHLY and CDR2 is FYNNEI. Trimming shortened V by 7 bases and J by 2 bases, and 15 bases separated the two germline ends. The CDR3 has 14 residues. The CDR3 is CASIHSGVTYEQYF. CDR3 in DNA: TGTGCCAGCATCCATTCGGGGGTAACCTACGAGCAGTACTTC.

The chain couples TRBV7-2 to TRBJ1-1; no definite D call. The CDR3 covers 13 residues. Trimming took 1 base from V and 11 from J, leaving 14 bases between them. Looked up from germline, CDR1 is SGHTA and CDR2 is FQGNSA. Written as DNA, the CDR3 is TGTGCCAGCAGCTTAGAGGCTCGGGGAGGTGCTTTCTTT. Translated: CASSLEARGGAFF.

The chain carries TRBV5-1 and TRBJ2-1; D gene ambiguous. Germline CDR1 and CDR2: SGHRS and YFSETQ. The length of the CDR3 is 16 residues. V was cut by 1 base and J by 4 bases, with 15 bases left in between. CDR3: CASSLISLWDYNEQFF. The CDR3 bases are TGCGCCAGCAGCTTGATCAGCCTGTGGGATTACAATGAGCAGTTCTTC.

This clonotype has a count of ten or more. The V and J genes are TRBV5-6 and TRBJ2-5, with a tentative D call TRBD1 (5 bases). Trimming cost V 0 bases and J 3 bases, with 6 bases left between them. The CDR3 sequence is 13 residues long. CDR1 is SGHDT and CDR2 is YYEEEE in the germline V gene. The CDR3 protein is CASSLDRKETQYF. CDR3 sequence (DNA): TGTGCCAGCAGCTTGGACAGGAAAGAGACCCAGTACTTC.

The chain uses TRBV2 and TRBJ2-1; possibly TRBD2 for D (6 bases). Trimming pared 6 bases from V and 4 bases from J, leaving 16 bases between. CDR1 and CDR2 from the germline V gene are SNHLY and FYNNEI. The CDR3 contains 15 residues. CDR3 in DNA: TGTGCCAGCAGCGGAGCGGGTCCCGCATACAATGAGCAGTTCTTC. Protein product: CASSGAGPAYNEQFF.

V usage is TRBV7-6 and J usage is TRBJ2-7; 11 bases agree with TRBD2. Germline lookup yields CDR1 SGHVS and CDR2 FNYEAQ. The CDR3 has 15 residues. V lost 5 bases and J lost 1; bases outside the gene matches: 4. The CDR3 loop is CASSDGTSGSYEQYF. The CDR3 DNA follows: TGTGCCAGCAGCGACGGGACTAGCGGTTCCTACGAGCAGTACTTC. The variable domain in full, with the rest retrieved from reference TRBV7-6 and TRBJ2-7, is GAGVSQSPRYKVTKRGQDVALRCDPISGHVSLYWYRQALGQGPEFLTYFNYEAQQDKSGLPNDRFSAERPEGSISTLTIQRTEQRDSAMYRCASSDGTSGSYEQYFGPGTRLTVT.

This clonotype was counted ten times or more. The CDR3 DNA reads TGTGCCAGCAGCGAAGTGAGCGGGGGGAGGGGCACAGATACGCAGTATTTT. Translated: CASSEVSGGRGTDTQYF. V is TRBV7-3 and J is TRBJ2-3, with TRBD2 matching 9 bases. The length of the CDR3 is 17 residues. CDR1 is SGHTA, CDR2 FQGTGA, per germline. The V gene end was trimmed by 5 bases and the J gene end by 1 base; junction bases not matched to a gene: 10. The full variable domain, in which reference TRBV7-3 and TRBJ2-3 provide the parts outside the CDR3, is GAGVSQTPSNKVTEKGKYVELRCDPISGHTALYWYRQSLGQGPEFLIYFQGTGAADDSGLPNDRFFAVRPEGSVSTLKIQRTERGDSAVYLCASSEVSGGRGTDTQYFGPGTRLTVL.

The chain has TRBV5-1 and TRBJ2-7, with 9 positions matching TRBD2. Germline CDR1 and CDR2: SGHRS and YFSETQ. V gave up 3 bases and J gave up 4 bases; unmatched junction bases: 8. CDR3 length equals 15 residues. CDR3 region: CASSWGLADPYEQYF. The DNA for the CDR3 is TGCGCCAGCAGCTGGGGACTAGCAGATCCATACGAGCAGTACTTC.

This clonotype was observed at least ten times. V and J are TRBV28 and TRBJ2-7; D is uncertain. V was pared by 2 bases and J by 7 bases, with 15 bases between. CDR1 is MDHEN and CDR2 is SYDVKM in the germline V gene. The CDR3 runs 14 residues. The CDR3 DNA follows: TGTGCCAGCAGTTTAATGGTTTTTGAGGAGGAGCAGTACTTC. Its translation: CASSLMVFEEEQYF.